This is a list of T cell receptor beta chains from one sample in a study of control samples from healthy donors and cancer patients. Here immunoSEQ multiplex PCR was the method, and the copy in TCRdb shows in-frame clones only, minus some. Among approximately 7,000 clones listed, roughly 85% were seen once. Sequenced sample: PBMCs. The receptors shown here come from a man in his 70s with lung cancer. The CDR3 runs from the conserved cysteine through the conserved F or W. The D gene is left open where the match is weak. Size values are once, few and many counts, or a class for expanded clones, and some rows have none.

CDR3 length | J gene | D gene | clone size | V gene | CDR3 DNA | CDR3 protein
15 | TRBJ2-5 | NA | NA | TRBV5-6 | TGTGCCAGCAGCTTGGTCCGGGGACCTCAAGAGACCCAGTACTTC | CASSLVRGPQETQYF
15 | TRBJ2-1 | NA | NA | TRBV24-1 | TGTGCCACCAGTGATTTGCCTAGCCTAGGGGGTGAGCAGTTCTTC | CATSDLPSLGGEQFF
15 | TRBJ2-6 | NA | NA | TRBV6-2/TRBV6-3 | TGTGCCAGCAGTTTGACATCCTCTGGGGCCAACGTCCTGACTTTC | CASSLTSSGANVLTF
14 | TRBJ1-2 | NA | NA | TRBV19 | TGTGCCAGTAGACCAGGAGGGGCCTTGGATGGCTACACCTTC | CASRPGGALDGYTF
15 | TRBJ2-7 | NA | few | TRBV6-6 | TGTGCCAGCAGTTTGGACGGGGCCAGCGGCTACGAGCAGTACTTC | CASSLDGASGYEQYF
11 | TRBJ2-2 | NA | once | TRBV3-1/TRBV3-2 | TGTGCCAGCAGTCGCTCCGGGGAGCTGTTTTTT | CASSRSGELFF
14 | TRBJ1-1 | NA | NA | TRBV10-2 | TGCGCCGCCGGTGATACCCTCACGAACACTGAAGCTTTCTTT | CAAGDTLTNTEAFF
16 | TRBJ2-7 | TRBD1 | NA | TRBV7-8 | TGTGCCAGCAGCTTAAGGCGGCAGGGGGTCTCCTACGAGCAGTACTTC | CASSLRRQGVSYEQYF
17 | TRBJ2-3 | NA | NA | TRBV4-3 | TGCGCCAGCAGCCAAGACTCGCCGCGACAGTCCTTAGATACGCAGTATTTT | CASSQDSPRQSLDTQYF
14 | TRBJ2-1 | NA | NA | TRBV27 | TGTGCCAGCAGTTTATACCCGAGGGACAATGAGCAGTTCTTC | CASSLYPRDNEQFF
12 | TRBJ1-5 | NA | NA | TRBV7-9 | TGTGCCAGCAGCTTAGGTGGGCAGCCCCAGCATTTT | CASSLGGQPQHF
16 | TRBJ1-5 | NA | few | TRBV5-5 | TGTGCCAGCAGCTTGGAGTTGACTACTAGCAATCAGCCCCAGCATTTT | CASSLELTTSNQPQHF
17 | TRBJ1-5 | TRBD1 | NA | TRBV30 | TGTGCCTGGAGGGACAATAAACAGGGGACACGCAATCAGCCCCAGCATTTT | CAWRDNKQGTRNQPQHF
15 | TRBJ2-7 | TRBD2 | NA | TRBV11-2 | TGTGCCAGCAGCTTAGTAGCTAGCGGTTCCTACGAGCAGTACTTC | CASSLVASGSYEQYF
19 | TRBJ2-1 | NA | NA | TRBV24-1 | TGTGCCACCAGTGATCCCGGACACGCCTCTAAGGGGGGTAATAGTGAGCAGTTCTTC | CATSDPGHASKGGNSEQFF
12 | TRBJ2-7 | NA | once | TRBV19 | TGTGCCAGTAGTCCGGATTTGTACGAGCAGTACTTC | CASSPDLYEQYF
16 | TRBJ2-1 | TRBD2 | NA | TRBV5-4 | TGTGCCAGCAGCCCACCCGGGACTAGCGAGCGCAATGAGCAGTTCTTC | CASSPPGTSERNEQFF